Many counts were recorded for the clone carrying this T cell receptor beta chain. The data were obtained in a study of CD8 T cells in ankylosing spondylitis. CDR1 SGDLS and CDR2 YYNGEE come from the germline V gene. This CDR3 has 15 residues. The V end was cut by 0 bases, the J end by 5 bases, with 15 bases between. A single record per CDR3 protein comes from TCRdb applying MiXCR to the 5' RACE reads. The sample holds roughly 39,000 distinct CDR3 sequences; 2.5% to 3% are singletons and the top ten take approximately 4.5%. The origin of this receptor is a male donor with ankylosing spondylitis or in good health (not recorded which). Sequenced sample: blood, either unsorted or a sorted T cell fraction (not recorded which). This rearrangement joins TRBV9 to TRBJ2-7; D is uncertain. CDR3 sequence: CASSVGGWQSDEQYF. The CDR3 nucleotides read TGTGCCAGCAGCGTAGGCGGCTGGCAATCGGACGAGCAGTACTTC.